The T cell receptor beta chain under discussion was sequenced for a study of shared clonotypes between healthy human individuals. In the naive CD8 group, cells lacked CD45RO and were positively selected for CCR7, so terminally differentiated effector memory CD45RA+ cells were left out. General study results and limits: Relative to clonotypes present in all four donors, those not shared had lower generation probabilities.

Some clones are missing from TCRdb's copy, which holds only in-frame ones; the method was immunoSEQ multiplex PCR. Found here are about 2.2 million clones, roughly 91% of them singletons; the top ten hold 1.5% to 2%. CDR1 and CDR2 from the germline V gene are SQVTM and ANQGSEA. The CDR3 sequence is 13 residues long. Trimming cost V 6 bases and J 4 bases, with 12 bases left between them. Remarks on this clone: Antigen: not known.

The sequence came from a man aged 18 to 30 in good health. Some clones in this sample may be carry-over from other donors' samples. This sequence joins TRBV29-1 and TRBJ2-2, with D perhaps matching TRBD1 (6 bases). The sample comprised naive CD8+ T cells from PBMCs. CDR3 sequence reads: CSVLGAATGELFF. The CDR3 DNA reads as TGCAGCGTCCTGGGGGCGGCCACCGGGGAGCTGTTTTTT.